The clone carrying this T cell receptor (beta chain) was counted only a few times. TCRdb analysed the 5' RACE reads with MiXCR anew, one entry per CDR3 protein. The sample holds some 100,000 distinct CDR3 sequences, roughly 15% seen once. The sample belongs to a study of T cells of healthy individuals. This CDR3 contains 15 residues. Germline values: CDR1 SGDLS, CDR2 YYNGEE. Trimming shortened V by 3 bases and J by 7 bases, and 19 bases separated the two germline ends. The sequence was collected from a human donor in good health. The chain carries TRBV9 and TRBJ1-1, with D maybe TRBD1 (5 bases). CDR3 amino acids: CASSGSGTLQDEAFF. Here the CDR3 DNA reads TGTGCCAGCAGCGGGTCCGGGACCCTTCAGGATGAAGCTTTCTTT.